This T cell receptor (beta chain) comes out of a study of shared clonotypes between healthy human individuals. Notes on the study in general: Naive subsets typically showed greater estimated richness than memory subsets. Specimens sampled were limited to blood, with tissue repertoires likely differing. Since donors were few, the genetic and exposure-history diversity represented was limited.

The ends were cut back, 6 bases at V and 2 bases at J, with 10 bases in the middle. The CDR3 covers 13 residues. The germline gives CDR1 WSHSY, CDR2 SAAADI. Regarding this clone: Its antigen is still unknown.

Clones were sequenced by immunoSEQ multiplex PCR, and TCRdb holds only the in-frame ones, with some missing. The top ten clones hold less than 11% of a sample with 170,000 or so clones, over 50% of them seen once. Sequenced material: memory CD4+ T cells sorted from blood. Documented subset: CD45RA-negative fraction. The sequence derives from a man aged 25-40 years in good health. The V call is TRBV10-2, the J call TRBJ2-5; tentatively, D is TRBD2 (6 bases). The CDR3 region has the DNA TGCGCCAGCAGCGGGACTCGACAAGAGACCCAGTACTTC. Protein sequence: CASSGTRQETQYF.